This T cell receptor (beta chain) was obtained from a study of blood T cell repertoires in COVID-19 (dated by TCRdb to 2018 to 2020). The study in broad terms: Samples covering the acute and convalescent phases of COVID-19 were provided by collaborators in the United States, Italy and Spain. The prospective study material was composed of cDNA or gDNA derived from T cells, B-cell-depleted T cells, or PBMCs. Subjects who had been exposed to COVID-19, were actively infected with it, or had recovered from it provided the deeply sampled blood TCRbeta repertoires that made up the dataset. The repertoires were released in a freely available public database intended as a resource for research on the immune response to SARS-CoV-2. Samples came from the ongoing ImmuneRACE study (first 160 participants) plus 1,254 subjects from 6 global collaborators. A de-identified subject ID, COVID-19 status, age in years and sex were almost always included in the sample metadata. HLA class I and class II types, where available, came from metadata supplied by the sample provider rather than from assay-based typing.

Paper-wide results and their limitations: Clinical and demographic metadata were provided uncurated, with the amount varying by source and participant.

Trimming takes 2 bases from V and 6 bases from J, and the germline ends sit 13 bases apart. Taken from the germline V gene, the CDR1 and CDR2 loops are SGHTA and FQGTGA. Inclusive of the bounding cysteine and phenylalanine, the CDR3 is 14 residues long. Only the CDR3 region is kept as DNA, spanning 42 bases read in frame from base 1. TCRbeta CDR3 regions were amplified from genomic DNA by means of the immunoSEQ Assay, a bias-controlled multiplex PCR. As for the authors' bioinformatics: The number of nucleated cells in each sample was estimated from the amplification of reference gene primers within the assay. Sequence reads were collapsed and filtered to measure the absolute abundance of every unique TCRbeta CDR3 rearrangement. For each sample, productive Simpson clonality was calculated by taking the square root of Simpson's diversity index across productive rearrangements. TCRdb mirrors the immuneACCESS table, restricted to in-frame sequences. Some clones are absent from its copies; in checked studies, under half trace to an unresolved V gene, and the reason for the others is unknown. V, J and clone size are those of that table, while D and trimming were read from the DNA. The sample table records 55,000 to 65,000 clones; roughly 90% of these occur just once. The top ten hold 1.6% of the sample.

Worth noting for this clone: Its antigen is currently not known. Base qualities are not at hand, and no much larger clone is one base apart.

The collaborating institutions used their own protocols to collect whole blood in K2EDTA tubes. Collaborator samples were shipped for TCRbeta analysis as frozen whole blood, isolated PBMCs, or DNA extracted from either sample type. The sequence is built from TRBV7-3 and TRBJ1-2; TRBD1 could be the D gene, as 6 bases match. This clonotype was sampled from a human donor in a cohort sampled during active COVID-19. Sequences were obtained from peripheral blood. The nucleotide sequence reads TGTGCCAGCAGCTTACAGGGGCTGGAAGATGGCTACACCTTC. This yields the protein CASSLQGLEDGYTF.